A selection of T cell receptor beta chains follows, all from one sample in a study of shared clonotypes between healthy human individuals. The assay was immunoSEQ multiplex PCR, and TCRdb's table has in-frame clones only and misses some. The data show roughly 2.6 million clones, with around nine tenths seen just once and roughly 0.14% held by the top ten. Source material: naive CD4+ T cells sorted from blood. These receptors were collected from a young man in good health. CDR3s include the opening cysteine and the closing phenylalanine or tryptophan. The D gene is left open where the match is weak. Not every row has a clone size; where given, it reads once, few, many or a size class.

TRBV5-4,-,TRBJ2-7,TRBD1,TGTGCCAGCAGTCAGACAGGGGTCTCCTACGAGCAGTACTTC,CASSQTGVSYEQYF
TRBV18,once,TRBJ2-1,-,TGTGCCAGCTCACCAAGCCCCGGTGGTGAGCAGTTCTTC,CASSPSPGGEQFF
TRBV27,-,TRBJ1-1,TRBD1,TGTGCCAGCGGCAGGGGGAGCACTGAAGCTTTCTTT,CASGRGSTEAFF
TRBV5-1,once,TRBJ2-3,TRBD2,TGCGCCAGCAGCATTAGCGGGACTAGCACAGATACGCAGTATTTT,CASSISGTSTDTQYF
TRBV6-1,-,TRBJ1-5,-,TGTGCCAGCAGTGAATCGTGGGGCAATCAGCCCCAGCATTTT,CASSESWGNQPQHF
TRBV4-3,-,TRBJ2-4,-,TGCGCCAGCAGCCAGGCAGACCGGAGAAACATTCAGTACTTC,CASSQADRRNIQYF
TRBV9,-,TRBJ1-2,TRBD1,TGTGCCAGCAGCTCGTCGGGACAGGGGAATGGCTACACCTTC,CASSSSGQGNGYTF
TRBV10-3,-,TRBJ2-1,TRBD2,TGTGCCATCGGCCCCTGGGCGGGAGCGTTGAAGGATGAGCAGTTCTTC,CAIGPWAGALKDEQFF
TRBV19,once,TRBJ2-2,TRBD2,TGTGCCAGTAGTGACCGGGGGGCGAACACCGGGGAGCTGTTTTTT,CASSDRGANTGELFF
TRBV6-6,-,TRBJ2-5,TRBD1,TGTGCCAGCACCACGGGACAGGCCGGGGGAGAGACCCAGTACTTC,CASTTGQAGGETQYF
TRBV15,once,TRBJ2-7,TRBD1,TGTGCCACCAGCAGGTCCAGGGGACAGGGGTACGAGCAGTACTTC,CATSRSRGQGYEQYF
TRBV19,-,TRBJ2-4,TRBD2,TGTGCCAGTCGGCGATGGGGGGGTTCGGGCAAAAACATTCAGTACTTC,CASRRWGGSGKNIQYF
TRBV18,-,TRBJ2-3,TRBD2,TGTGCCAGCTCACCAGGCGAGCGGGGGCCTCGGGATACGCAGTATTTT,CASSPGERGPRDTQYF
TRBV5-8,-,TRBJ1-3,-,TGTGCCAGCAGCTTGGAGGGATCTTATGGAAACACCATATATTTT,CASSLEGSYGNTIYF
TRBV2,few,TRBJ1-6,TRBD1,TGTGCCAGCATACCCCAACAAGGGGGCGCATCTTTACCCCTCCACTTT,CASIPQQGGASLPLHF
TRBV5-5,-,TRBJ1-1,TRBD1,TGTGCCAGCAGCTGGGAAGAGGGGGCAGCTCTACCGAACACTGAAGCTTTCTTT,CASSWEEGAALPNTEAFF
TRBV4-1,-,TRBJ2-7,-,TGCGCCAGCAGCCAAGTCGCAGACCCCCCTCCCTACGAGCAGTACTTC,CASSQVADPPPYEQYF
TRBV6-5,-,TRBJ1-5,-,TGTGCATCTCGGGGAGGGTTAAGCAATCAGCCCCAGCATTTT,CASRGGLSNQPQHF
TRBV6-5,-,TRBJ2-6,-,TGTGCCAGCAAAAACGTGGGGCTCGGGGCCAACGTCCTGACTTTC,CASKNVGLGANVLTF
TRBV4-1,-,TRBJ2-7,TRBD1,TGCGCCAGCAGCCACCCGGACAGGGGGGGGAACGAGCAGTACTTC,CASSHPDRGGNEQYF
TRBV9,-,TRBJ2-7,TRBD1,TGTGCCAGTAGCCGCGGACAGGGGGCCCGAGAGCAGTACTTC,CASSRGQGAREQYF
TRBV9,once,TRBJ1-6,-,TGTGCCAGCAGCGTAGGGAGCGGAGGTTCACCCCTCCACTTT,CASSVGSGGSPLHF
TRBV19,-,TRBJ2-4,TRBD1,TGTGCCAGTTCAGGGGGCGCCACCAAAAACATTCAGTACTTC,CASSGGATKNIQYF
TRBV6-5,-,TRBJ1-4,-,TGTGCCAGCAGTGCACGGGGGCTGAGGAATGAAAAACTGTTTTTT,CASSARGLRNEKLFF
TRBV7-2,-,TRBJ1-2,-,TGTGCCAGCAGCTTAAAGCCCCGGACCAACTATGGCTACACCTTC,CASSLKPRTNYGYTF
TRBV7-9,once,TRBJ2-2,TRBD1,TGTGCCAGCAGCTCAACCCACAGGGGGGCCGGGGAGCTGTTTTTT,CASSSTHRGAGELFF
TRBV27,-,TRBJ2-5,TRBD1,TGTGCCAGCAGCCACAGGGGGCAAGAGACCCAGTACTTC,CASSHRGQETQYF
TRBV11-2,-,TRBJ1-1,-,TGTGCCAGCAGCCCGCACAGGTCCCTGCTGTCACATATCGAGCCTGAAGCTTTCTTT,CASSPHRSLLSHIEPEAFF
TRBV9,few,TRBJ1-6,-,TGTGCCAGCAGCGTAAGAAAGGGACTAGGGGACTCACCCCTCCACTTT,CASSVRKGLGDSPLHF
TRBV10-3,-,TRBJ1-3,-,TGTGCCATCAGTGAACTTTCAGGGACCGGAAACACCATATATTTT,CAISELSGTGNTIYF
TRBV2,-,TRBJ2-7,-,TGTGCCACCTCAAAGGACAGCCTCTACGAGCAGTACTTC,CATSKDSLYEQYF
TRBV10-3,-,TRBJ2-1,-,TGTGCCATCAGTGAGTCAGCGCAGGGGCCCTTTTACAATGAGCAGTTCTTC,CAISESAQGPFYNEQFF
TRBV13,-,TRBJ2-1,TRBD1,TGTGCCGTTCGGACAGGGGCTTACAATGAGCAGTTCTTC,CAVRTGAYNEQFF
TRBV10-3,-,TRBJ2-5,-,TGTGCCATCAGTGAGGGGCCAGGGAAAGAGACCCAGTACTTC,CAISEGPGKETQYF
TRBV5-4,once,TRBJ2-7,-,TGTGCCAGCAGCCGAGACTCCTACGAGCAGTACTTC,CASSRDSYEQYF
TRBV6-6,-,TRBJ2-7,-,TGTGCCAGCAGTCCGGGACTCCTCTCCTACGAGCAGTACTTC,CASSPGLLSYEQYF
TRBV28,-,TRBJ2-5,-,TGTGCCAGCAGCCCAACCCGGGGCGCGGGGAAGGAGACCCAGTACTTC,CASSPTRGAGKETQYF
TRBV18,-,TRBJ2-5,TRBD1,TGTGCCAGCTCACACGGACAGGGGGGGGAGACCCAGTACTTC,CASSHGQGGETQYF
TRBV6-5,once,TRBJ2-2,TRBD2,TGTGCCAGCACGGGCCTAGCGGGAGCCGGGGAGCTGTTTTTT,CASTGLAGAGELFF
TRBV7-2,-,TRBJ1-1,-,TGTGCCAGCAGCTTAGCGCGTAGTGGTGGCGGGGATGTAGCTTTCTTT,CASSLARSGGGDVAFF
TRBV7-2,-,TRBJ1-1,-,TGTGCCAGCAGCTTAGTATTTGGGATTCGGGACACTGAAGCTTTCTTT,CASSLVFGIRDTEAFF
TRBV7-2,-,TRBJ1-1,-,TGTGCCAGCAGCTTTGGGGGGGCAGCCACTGAAGCTTTCTTT,CASSFGGAATEAFF
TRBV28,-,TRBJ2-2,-,TGTGCCAGCAGTTTTCCCAAATCGGGTTGGGGGGAGCTGTTTTTT,CASSFPKSGWGELFF
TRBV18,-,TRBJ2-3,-,TGTGCCAGCTCAACGATAGGCGATCCAGATACGCAGTATTTT,CASSTIGDPDTQYF
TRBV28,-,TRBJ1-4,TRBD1,TGTGCCAGCAGTTTGCTGACAGGGGGGTCTGAAAAACTGTTTTTT,CASSLLTGGSEKLFF
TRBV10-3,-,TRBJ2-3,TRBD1,TGTGCCATCAGTGACCTACTACAGGGGGGAGTTCGTAGTGGCACAGATACGCAGTATTTT,CAISDLLQGGVRSGTDTQYF
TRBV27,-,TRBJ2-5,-,TGTGCCAGCAGGGGAGGACCGATCCAAGAGACCCAGTACTTC,CASRGGPIQETQYF
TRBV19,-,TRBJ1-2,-,TGTGCCAGTAGTGACGGAGCCCCTAACTATGGCTACACCTTC,CASSDGAPNYGYTF
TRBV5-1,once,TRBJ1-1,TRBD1,TGCGCCAGCAGCTCCCAGGGGGCGGGCACTGAAGCTTTCTTT,CASSSQGAGTEAFF
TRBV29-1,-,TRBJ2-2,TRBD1,TGCAGCGTTGGTGGGTACAGGGGGCTGACCACCGGGGAGCTGTTTTTT,CSVGGYRGLTTGELFF
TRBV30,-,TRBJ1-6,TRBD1,TGTGCCTGGGCGCGTACAGGGGATAATTCACCCCTCCACTTT,CAWARTGDNSPLHF
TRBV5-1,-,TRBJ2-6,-,TGCGCCAGCAGCGCCGACAGGAGCACTGTTATCGCTGGGGCCAACGTCCTGACTTTC,CASSADRSTVIAGANVLTF
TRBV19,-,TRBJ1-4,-,TGTGCCAGTAGAAGGTTGGCGGCTACCGAAAAACTGTTTTTT,CASRRLAATEKLFF
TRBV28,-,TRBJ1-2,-,TGTGCCAGCAGTCCGGATACGTCAGTTTACTATGGCTACACCTTC,CASSPDTSVYYGYTF
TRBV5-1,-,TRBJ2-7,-,TGCGCCAGCAGCCCAGACGTATTCTCCTACGAGCAGTACTTC,CASSPDVFSYEQYF